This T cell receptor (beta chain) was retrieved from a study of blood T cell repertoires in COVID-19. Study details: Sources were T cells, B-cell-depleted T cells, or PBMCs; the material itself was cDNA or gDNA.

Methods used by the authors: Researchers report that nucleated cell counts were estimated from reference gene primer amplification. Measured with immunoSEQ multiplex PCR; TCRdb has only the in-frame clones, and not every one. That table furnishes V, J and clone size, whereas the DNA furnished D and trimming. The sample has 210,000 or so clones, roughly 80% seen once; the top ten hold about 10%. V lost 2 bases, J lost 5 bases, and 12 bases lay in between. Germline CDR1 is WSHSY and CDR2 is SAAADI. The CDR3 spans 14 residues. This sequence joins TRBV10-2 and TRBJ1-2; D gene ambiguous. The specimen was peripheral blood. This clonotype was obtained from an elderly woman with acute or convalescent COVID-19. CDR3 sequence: CASSEVVDLYGYTF. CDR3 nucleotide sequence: TGCGCCAGCAGTGAGGTCGTCGACTTATATGGCTACACCTTC.